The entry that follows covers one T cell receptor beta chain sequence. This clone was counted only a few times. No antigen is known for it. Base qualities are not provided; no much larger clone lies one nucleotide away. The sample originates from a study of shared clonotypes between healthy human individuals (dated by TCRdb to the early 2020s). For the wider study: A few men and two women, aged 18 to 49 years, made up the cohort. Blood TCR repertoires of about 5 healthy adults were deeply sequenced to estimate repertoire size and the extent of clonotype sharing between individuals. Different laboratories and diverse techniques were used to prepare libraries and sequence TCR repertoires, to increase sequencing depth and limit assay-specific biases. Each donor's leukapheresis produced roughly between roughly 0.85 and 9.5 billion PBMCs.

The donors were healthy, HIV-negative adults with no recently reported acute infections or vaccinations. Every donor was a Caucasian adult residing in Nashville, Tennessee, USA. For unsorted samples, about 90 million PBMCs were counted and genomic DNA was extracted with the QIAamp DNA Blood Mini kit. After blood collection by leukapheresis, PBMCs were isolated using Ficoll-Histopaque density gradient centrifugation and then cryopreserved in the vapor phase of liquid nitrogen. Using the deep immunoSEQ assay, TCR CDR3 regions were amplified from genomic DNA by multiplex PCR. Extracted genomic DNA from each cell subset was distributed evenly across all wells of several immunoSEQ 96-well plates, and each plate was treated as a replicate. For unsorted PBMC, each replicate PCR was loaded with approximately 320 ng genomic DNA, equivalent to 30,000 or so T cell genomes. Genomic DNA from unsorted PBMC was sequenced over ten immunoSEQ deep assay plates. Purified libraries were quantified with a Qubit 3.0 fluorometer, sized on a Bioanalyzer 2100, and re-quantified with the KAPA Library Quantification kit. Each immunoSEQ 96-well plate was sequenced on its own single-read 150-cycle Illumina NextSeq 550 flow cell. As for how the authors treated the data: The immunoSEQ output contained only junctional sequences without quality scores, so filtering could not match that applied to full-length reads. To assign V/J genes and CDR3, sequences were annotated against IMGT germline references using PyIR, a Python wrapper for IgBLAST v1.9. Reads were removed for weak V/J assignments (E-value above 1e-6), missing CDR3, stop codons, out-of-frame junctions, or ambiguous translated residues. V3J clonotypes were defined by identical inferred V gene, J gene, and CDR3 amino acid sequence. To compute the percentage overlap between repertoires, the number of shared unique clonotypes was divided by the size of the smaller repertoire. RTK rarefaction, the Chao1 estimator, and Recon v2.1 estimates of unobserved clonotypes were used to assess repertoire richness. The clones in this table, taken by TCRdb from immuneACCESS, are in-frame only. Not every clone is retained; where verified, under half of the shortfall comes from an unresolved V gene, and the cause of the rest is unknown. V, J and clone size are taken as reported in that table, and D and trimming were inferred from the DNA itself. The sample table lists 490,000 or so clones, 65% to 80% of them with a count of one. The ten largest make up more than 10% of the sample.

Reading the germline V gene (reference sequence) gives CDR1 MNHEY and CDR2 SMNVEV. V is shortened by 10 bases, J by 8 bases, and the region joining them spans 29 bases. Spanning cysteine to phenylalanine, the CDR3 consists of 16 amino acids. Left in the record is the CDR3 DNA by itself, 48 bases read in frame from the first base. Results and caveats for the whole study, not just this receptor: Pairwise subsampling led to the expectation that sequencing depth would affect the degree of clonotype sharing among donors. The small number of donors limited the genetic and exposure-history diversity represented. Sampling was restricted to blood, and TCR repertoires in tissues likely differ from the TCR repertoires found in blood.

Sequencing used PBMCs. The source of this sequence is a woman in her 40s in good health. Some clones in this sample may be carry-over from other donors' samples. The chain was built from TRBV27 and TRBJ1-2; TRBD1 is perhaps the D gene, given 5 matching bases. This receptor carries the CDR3 CATRVTRDATLAGYTF. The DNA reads TGTGCCACCCGGGTGACCCGGGACGCAACACTGGCGGGCTACACCTTC.